This T cell receptor (beta chain) was found in a study of blood T cell repertoires in COVID-19. Sequenced by immunoSEQ multiplex PCR; TCRdb stores in-frame clones only, minus some. The data contain 230,000 or so clones, about 91% of them singletons. The germline V gene encodes CDR1 SGHDT and CDR2 YYEEEE. V was pared by 3 bases and J by 2 bases, with 17 bases between. The CDR3 sequence is 16 residues long. Input material: PBMCs or T cells enriched from blood (not recorded which). This sequence was found in a woman in her forties with acute COVID-19. The chain combines TRBV5-6 with TRBJ1-2; D may be TRBD1 (6 bases). The CDR3 bases are TGTGCCAGCAGCTCCACTCGGGACAACACGAACTATGGCTACACCTTC. This translates into CASSSTRDNTNYGYTF.